This record concerns one T cell receptor beta chain sequence. Trimming stripped 5 bases from V and 6 bases from J, with 11 bases between. CDR3 length: 14 residues. Per the germline V gene, CDR1 is PRHDT and CDR2 is FYEKMQ (reference sequence). Treatment combined nivolumab, ipilimumab, aspirin, low-dose cyclophosphamide and low-dose radiotherapy in a dose-escalation trial. This specimen belongs to a study of low-dose radiotherapy and immunotherapy resistance in tumors. Study overall: Fractions of 0.5 Gy went to Cohort 1 every 2 weeks, totaling 6.5 Gy. In Cohort 2, 1 Gy per fraction was delivered every two weeks, for a total of 13 Gy over 26 weeks.

Primers targeting TRAV and TRBV primed first-strand cDNA, covering alpha and beta chains. The authors ran 15 to 20 PCR cycles to amplify TCRs with a constant-region primer and V-primer adapter. From the reads, TCRdb called clonotypes with MiXCR, one entry per CDR3 protein. The table has more than 15,000 distinct CDR3 sequences, around two thirds seen once. The receptor was isolated from a human donor with advanced metastatic prostate, ovarian, gallbladder or colorectal cancer (not recorded which). This table probably holds off-target reads from a library built for another chain. The chain is built from TRBV13 and TRBJ1-6; D remains unclear. CDR3 sequence: CASSAGGSNSPLHF. The CDR3 region has the DNA TGTGCCAGCAGCGCCGGAGGGAGTAATTCACCCCTCCACTTT. The full variable domain, in which reference TRBV13 and TRBJ1-6 provide the parts outside the CDR3, is AAGVIQSPRHLIKEKRETATLKCYPIPRHDTVYWYQQGPGQDPQFLISFYEKMQSDKGSIPDRFSAQQFSDYHSELNMSSLELGDSALYFCASSAGGSNSPLHFGNGTRLTVT.